This entry concerns a single T cell receptor beta chain. No antigen is known for it. The data belong to a study of cytomegalovirus exposure and HLA in healthy donors. Study observations and caveats: Later analysis identified 16,000 or so TCR beta sequences associated with HLA alleles, using a false discovery rate threshold of 0.05. In an earlier analysis, about 87% or about 30%: the productive usage of most TCR beta V segments. Only CMV serostatus was available as immune exposure information. Researchers left out some V segments, among them TRBV6-2 and TRBV6-3, as indistinguishable.

Trimming left V 4 bases short and J 0 bases short, with 16 bases between. The CDR3 loop spans 18 amino acids. Germline V gene lookup returns CDR1 LGHNA and CDR2 YNFKEQ. The PCR was carried out with 60 Vbeta primers and 13 Jbeta primers. Sequencing was performed with immunoSEQ multiplex PCR; in TCRdb, only in-frame clones are kept and a portion is missing. The sample comprises 110,000 or so clones, 81% of which are singletons, and 2% to 2.5% rests with the top ten. The sample was PBMCs. The TCR originated in a woman between 40 and 55 years old in good health and CMV-seronegative. The chain employs TRBV4-2 and TRBJ2-6; TRBD2 is a possible D gene (6 bases). The CDR3 sequence is CASSPSEEGHSGANVLTF. The CDR3 region has the DNA TGTGCCAGCAGCCCGTCCGAGGAGGGCCACTCTGGGGCCAACGTCCTGACTTTC.